The T cell receptor (beta chain) described here comes from a study of blood T cell repertoires in COVID-19. Study at large: Collection of acute and convalescent COVID-19 samples took place in the United States, Italy and Spain. The cDNA or gDNA used as material had been derived from T cells, B-cell-depleted T cells, or PBMCs.

Original processing notes: Amplified reference gene primers provided the basis for estimating nucleated cell counts. The method was immunoSEQ multiplex PCR; TCRdb's version includes in-frame clones alone and lacks a portion of them. The DNA was the basis for D and trimming; V, J and clone size are from that table. The table records under 80,000 clones, over 80% of them present only once. This TCR derives from a woman aged 80 or older with active COVID-19. The sequencing input was peripheral blood.

The CDR3 DNA is TGTGCCAGCAGTAACCGGGACCGGGAGAGCGACGAGCAGTACTTC. This translates into CASSNRDRESDEQYF. This chain links TRBV2 with TRBJ2-7; maybe TRBD2 (6 bases). Germline V CDR1 and CDR2: SNHLY, FYNNEI. The CDR3 is 15 amino acids. V was shortened by 5 bases and J by 5 bases, with 19 bases between the two germline ends.